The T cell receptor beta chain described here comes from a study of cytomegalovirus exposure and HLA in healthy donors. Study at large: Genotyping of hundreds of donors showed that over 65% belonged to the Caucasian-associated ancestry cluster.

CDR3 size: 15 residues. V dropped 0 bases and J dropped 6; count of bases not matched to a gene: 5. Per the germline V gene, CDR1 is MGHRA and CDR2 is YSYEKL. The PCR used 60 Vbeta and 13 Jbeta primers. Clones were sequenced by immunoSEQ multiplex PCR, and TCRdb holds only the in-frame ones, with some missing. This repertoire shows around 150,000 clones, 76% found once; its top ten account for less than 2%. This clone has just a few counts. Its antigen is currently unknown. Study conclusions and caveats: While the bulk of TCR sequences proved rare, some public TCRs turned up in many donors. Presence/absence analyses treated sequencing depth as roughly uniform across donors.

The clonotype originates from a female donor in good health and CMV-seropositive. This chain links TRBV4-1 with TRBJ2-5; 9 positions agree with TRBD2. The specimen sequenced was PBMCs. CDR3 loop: CASSQDGGRAKTQYF. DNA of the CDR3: TGCGCCAGCAGCCAAGACGGCGGGAGGGCAAAGACCCAGTACTTC.